The clone carrying this T cell receptor beta chain turned up a few times. These data originate in a study of HIV-infected patients and healthy controls. TCRdb reanalysed the 5' RACE reads using MiXCR and keeps one entry per CDR3 protein. In the table there are roughly 70,000 distinct CDR3 sequences, less than 20% of which are singletons. The CDR3 loop spans 16 amino acids. Trimming cost V 0 bases and J 0 bases, with 8 bases left between them. Germline V CDR1 and CDR2: SGHVS, FQNEAQ. This receptor was taken from a human donor in good health. The specimen sequenced was CD4+ T cells from blood. The chain uses TRBV7-8 and TRBJ1-4; D gene unclear. The CDR3 DNA is TGTGCCAGCAGCTTAGCTGGGAAGACAACTAATGAAAAACTGTTTTTT. Encoded protein: CASSLAGKTTNEKLFF.